The present TCR beta chain was sequenced within a study of T cell changes during pregnancy in multiple sclerosis. Germline CDR1 and CDR2: SGHDT and YYEEEE. The CDR3 is 12 amino acids. Trimming stripped 4 bases from V and 4 bases from J, with 6 bases between. Measured with immunoSEQ multiplex PCR; TCRdb has only the in-frame clones, and not every one. This table holds approximately 100,000 clones, around 90% found once. Here the sequenced sample was peripheral blood, taken in the second trimester of pregnancy. The clonotype was recovered from a female donor with multiple sclerosis, enrolled in a pregnancy study. V usage is TRBV5-6 and J usage is TRBJ1-5; D gene uncertain. The CDR3 here is CASSIRNQPQHF. CDR3 nucleotide sequence: TGTGCCAGCAGCATACGGAATCAGCCCCAGCATTTT.